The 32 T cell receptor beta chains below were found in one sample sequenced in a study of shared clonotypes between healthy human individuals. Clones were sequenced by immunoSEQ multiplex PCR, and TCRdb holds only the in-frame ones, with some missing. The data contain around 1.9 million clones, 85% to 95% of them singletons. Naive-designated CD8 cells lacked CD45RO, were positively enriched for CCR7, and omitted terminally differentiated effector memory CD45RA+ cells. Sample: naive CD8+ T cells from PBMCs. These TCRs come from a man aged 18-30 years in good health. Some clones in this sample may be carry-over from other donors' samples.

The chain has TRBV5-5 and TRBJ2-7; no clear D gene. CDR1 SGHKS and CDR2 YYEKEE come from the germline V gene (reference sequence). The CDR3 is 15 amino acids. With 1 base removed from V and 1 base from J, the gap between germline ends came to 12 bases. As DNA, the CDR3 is TGTGCCAGCAGCTTGAGCCTTGACACGTCCTACGAGCAGTACTTC. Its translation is CASSLSLDTSYEQYF.

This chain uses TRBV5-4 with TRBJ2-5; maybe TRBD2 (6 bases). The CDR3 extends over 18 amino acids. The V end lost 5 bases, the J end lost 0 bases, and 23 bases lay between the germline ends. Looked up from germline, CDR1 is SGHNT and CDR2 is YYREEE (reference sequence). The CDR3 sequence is CASSFGRLESPNQETQYF. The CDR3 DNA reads TGTGCCAGCAGTTTTGGCCGACTAGAATCCCCAAACCAAGAGACCCAGTACTTC.

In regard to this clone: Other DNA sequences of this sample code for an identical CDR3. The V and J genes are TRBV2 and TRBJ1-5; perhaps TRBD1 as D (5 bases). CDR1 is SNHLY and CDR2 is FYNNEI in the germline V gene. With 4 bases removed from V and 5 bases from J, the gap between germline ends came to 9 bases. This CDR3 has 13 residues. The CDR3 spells CASSVGGDQPQHF. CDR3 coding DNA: TGTGCCAGCAGTGTAGGAGGGGATCAGCCCCAGCATTTT.

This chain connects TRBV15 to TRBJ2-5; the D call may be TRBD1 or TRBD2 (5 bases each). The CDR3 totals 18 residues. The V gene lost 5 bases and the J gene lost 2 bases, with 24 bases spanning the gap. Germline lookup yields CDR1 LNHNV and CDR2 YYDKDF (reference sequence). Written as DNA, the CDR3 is TGTGCCACCAGCCGAGCCCGGGGCAGAGAGACCATGCAAGAGACCCAGTACTTC. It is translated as CATSRARGRETMQETQYF.

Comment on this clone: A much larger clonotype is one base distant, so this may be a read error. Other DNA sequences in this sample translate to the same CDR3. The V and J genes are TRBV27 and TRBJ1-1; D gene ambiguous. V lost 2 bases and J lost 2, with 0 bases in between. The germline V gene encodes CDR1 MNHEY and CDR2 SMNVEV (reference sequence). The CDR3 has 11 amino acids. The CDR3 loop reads CASSLNTEAFF. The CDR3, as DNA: TGTGCCAGCAGTTTAAACACTGAAGCTTTCTTT.

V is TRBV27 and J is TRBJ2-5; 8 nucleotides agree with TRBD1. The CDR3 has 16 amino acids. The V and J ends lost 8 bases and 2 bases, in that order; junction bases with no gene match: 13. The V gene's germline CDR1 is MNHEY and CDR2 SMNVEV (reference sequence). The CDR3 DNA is TGTGCCAGCCGGCTCCTGGCAGGGGGCGGGCAAGAGACCCAGTACTTC. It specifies CASRLLAGGGQETQYF.

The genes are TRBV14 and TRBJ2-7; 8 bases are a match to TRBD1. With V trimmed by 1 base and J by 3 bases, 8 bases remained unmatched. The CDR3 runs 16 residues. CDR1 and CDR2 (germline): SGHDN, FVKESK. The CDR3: CASSQALGTGHYEQYF. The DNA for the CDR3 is TGTGCCAGCAGCCAAGCCCTCGGGACAGGCCACTACGAGCAGTACTTC.

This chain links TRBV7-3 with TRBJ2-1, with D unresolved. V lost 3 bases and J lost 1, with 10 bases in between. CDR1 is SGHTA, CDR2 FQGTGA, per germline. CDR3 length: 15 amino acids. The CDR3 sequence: CASSFYSESYNEQFF. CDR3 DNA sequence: TGTGCCAGCAGCTTTTACAGTGAGTCCTACAATGAGCAGTTCTTC.

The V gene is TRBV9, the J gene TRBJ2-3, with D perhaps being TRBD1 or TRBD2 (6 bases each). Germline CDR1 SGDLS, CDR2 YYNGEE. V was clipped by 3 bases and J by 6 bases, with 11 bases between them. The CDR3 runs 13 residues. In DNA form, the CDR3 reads TGTGCCAGCAGCGCCTCGGGGGCGGATACGCAGTATTTT. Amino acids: CASSASGADTQYF.

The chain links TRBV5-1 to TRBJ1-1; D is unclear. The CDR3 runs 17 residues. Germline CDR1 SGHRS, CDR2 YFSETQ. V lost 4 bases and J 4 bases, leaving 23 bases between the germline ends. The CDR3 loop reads CASSLPLSGVVGTEAFF. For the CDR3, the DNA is TGCGCCAGCAGCCTCCCACTTTCCGGGGTCGTAGGCACTGAAGCTTTCTTT.

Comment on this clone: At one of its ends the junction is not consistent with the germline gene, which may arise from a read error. The CDR3 spells CASSLVFGPIF. The CDR3 nucleotides are TGTGCCAGCAGCTTAGTATTTGGACCTATCTTC. V is TRBV11-2 and J is TRBJ1-2; D gene ambiguous. The CDR3 loop spans 11 amino acids. CDR1 and CDR2 (germline): SGHAT, FQNNGV.

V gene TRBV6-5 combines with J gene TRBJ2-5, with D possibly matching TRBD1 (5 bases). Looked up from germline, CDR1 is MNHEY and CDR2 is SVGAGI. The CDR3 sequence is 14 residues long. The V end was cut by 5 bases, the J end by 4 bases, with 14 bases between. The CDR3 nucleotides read TGTGCCAGCAGTGAAAAGGGGTGGGGAGAGACCCAGTACTTC. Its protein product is CASSEKGWGETQYF.

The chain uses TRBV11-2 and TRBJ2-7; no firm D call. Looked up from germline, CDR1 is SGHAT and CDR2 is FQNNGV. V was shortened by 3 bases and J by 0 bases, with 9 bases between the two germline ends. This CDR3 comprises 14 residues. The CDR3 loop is CASSLGWNSYEQYF. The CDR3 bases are TGTGCCAGCAGCTTGGGGTGGAACTCCTACGAGCAGTACTTC.

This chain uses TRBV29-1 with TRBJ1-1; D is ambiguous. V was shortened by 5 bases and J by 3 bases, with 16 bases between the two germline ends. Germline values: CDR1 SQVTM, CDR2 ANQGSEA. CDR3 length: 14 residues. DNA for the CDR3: TGCAGCGTTCGAGCCTCGGGGTGGGACACTGAAGCTTTCTTT. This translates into CSVRASGWDTEAFF.

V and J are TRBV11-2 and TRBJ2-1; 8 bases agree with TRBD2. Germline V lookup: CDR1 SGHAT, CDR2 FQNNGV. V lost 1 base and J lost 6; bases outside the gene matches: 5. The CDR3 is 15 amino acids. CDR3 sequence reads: CASSLAGGPLNEQFF. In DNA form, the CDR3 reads TGTGCCAGCAGCTTAGCGGGAGGGCCTCTCAATGAGCAGTTCTTC.

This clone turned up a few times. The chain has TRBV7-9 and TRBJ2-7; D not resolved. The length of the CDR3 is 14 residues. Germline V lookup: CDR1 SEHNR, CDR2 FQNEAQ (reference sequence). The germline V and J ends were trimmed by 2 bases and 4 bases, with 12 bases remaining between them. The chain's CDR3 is CASSLLELKYEQYF. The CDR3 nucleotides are TGTGCCAGCAGCTTACTGGAGCTAAAATACGAGCAGTACTTC.

CDR3 region: CASSPLGLDPYEQYF. The CDR3 DNA reads TGTGCCAGCAGCCCGCTAGGCTTGGACCCCTACGAGCAGTACTTC. This sequence joins TRBV9 and TRBJ2-7; unclear D gene. The CDR3 is made up of 15 amino acids. Germline-derived CDR1 and CDR2 are SGDLS and YYNGEE. Trimming cost V 4 bases and J 2 bases, with 16 bases left between them.

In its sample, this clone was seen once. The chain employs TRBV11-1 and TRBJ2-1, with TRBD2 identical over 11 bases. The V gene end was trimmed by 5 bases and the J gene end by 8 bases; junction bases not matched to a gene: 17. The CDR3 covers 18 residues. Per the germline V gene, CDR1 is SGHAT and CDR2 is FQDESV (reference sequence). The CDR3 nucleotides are TGTGCCAGCAGCCTTAGCGACACCGTAGCGGGAGGGCCCTATGAGCAGTTCTTC. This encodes CASSLSDTVAGGPYEQFF.

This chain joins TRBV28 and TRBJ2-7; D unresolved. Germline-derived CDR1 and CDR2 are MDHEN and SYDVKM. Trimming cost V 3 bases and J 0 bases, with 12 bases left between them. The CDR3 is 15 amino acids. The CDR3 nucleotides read TGTGCCAGCAGTTTTTCAATGACCTCCTCCTACGAGCAGTACTTC. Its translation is CASSFSMTSSYEQYF.

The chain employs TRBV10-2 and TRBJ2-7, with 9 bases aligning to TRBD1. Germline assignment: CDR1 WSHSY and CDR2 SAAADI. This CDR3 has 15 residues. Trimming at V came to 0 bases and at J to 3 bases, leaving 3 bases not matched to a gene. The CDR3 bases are TGCGCCAGCAGTGAGTCGGGACAGGGTATCTACGAGCAGTACTTC. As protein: CASSESGQGIYEQYF.

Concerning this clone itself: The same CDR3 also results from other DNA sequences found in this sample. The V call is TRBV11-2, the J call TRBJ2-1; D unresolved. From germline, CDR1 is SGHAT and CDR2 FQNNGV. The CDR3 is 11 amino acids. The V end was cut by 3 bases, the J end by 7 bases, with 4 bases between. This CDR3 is CASSFNNEQFF. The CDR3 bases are TGTGCCAGCAGCTTCAATAATGAGCAGTTCTTC.

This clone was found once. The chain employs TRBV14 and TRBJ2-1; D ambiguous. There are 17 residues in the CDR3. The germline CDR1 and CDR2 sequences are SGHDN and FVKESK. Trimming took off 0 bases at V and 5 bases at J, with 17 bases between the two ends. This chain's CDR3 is CASSQDKWANPDNEQFF. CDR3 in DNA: TGTGCCAGCAGCCAAGATAAGTGGGCTAACCCTGACAATGAGCAGTTCTTC.

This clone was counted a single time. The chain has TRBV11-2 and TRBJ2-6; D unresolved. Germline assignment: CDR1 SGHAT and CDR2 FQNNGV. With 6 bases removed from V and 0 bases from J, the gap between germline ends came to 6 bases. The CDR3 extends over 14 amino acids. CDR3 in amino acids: CASRESSGANVLTF. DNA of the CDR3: TGTGCCAGCAGGGAATCCTCTGGGGCCAACGTCCTGACTTTC.

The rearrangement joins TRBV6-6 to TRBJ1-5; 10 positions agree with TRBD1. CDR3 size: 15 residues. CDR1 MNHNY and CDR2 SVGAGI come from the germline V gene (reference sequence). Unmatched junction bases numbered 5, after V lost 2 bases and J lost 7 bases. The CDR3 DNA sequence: TGTGCCAGCAGTTACGGGACAGGGGTTTTCCAGCCCCAGCATTTT. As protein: CASSYGTGVFQPQHF.

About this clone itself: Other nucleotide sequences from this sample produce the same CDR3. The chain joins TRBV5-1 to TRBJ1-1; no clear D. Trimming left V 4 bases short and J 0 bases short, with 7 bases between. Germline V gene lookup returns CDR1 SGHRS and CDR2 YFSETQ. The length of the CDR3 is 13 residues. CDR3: CASSPRVNTEAFF. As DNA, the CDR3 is TGCGCCAGCAGCCCCCGGGTGAACACTGAAGCTTTCTTT.

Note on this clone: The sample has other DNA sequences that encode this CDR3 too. Written as DNA, the CDR3 is TGTGCCAGCAGCTTAGGGGGGCTTACCGGGGAGCTGTTTTTT. Protein sequence: CASSLGGLTGELFF. The chain is built from TRBV7-9 and TRBJ2-2; D might be TRBD1 (6 bases). The length of the CDR3 is 14 residues. With 1 base removed from V and 5 bases from J, the gap between germline ends came to 8 bases. Germline V CDR1 and CDR2: SEHNR, FQNEAQ (reference sequence).

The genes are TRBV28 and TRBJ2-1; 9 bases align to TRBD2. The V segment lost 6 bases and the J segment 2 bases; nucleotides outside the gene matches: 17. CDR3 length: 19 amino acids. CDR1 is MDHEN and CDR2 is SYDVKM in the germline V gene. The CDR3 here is CASSTGELLAGAPYNEQFF. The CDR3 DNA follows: TGTGCCAGCAGCACAGGGGAGTTACTAGCGGGTGCTCCCTACAATGAGCAGTTCTTC.

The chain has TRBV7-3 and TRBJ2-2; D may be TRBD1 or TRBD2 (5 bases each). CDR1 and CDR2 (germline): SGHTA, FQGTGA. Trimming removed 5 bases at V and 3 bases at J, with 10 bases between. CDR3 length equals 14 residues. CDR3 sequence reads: CASSAGTYTGELFF. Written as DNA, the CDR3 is TGTGCCAGCAGCGCCGGGACCTACACCGGGGAGCTGTTTTTT. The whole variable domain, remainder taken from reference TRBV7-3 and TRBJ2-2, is GAGVSQTPSNKVTEKGKYVELRCDPISGHTALYWYRQSLGQGPEFLIYFQGTGAADDSGLPNDRFFAVRPEGSVSTLKIQRTERGDSAVYLCASSAGTYTGELFFGEGSRLTVL.

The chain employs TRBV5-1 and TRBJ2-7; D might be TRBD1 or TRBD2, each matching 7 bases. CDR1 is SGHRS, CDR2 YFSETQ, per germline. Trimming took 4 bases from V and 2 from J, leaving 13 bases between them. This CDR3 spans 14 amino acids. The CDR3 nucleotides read TGCGCCAGCAGCGCCAGGGGGGGTACCTACGAGCAGTACTTC. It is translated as CASSARGGTYEQYF.

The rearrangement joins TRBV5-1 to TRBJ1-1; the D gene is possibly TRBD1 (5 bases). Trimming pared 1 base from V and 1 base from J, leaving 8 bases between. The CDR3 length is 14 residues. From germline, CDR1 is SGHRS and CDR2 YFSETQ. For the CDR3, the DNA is TGCGCCAGCAGCTTGAAGGGACCGAACACTGAAGCTTTCTTT. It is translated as CASSLKGPNTEAFF.

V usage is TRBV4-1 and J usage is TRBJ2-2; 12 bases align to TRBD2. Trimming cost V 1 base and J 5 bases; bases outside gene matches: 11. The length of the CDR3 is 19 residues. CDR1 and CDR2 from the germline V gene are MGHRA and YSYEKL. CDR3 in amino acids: CASSQGVLAGGPGTGELFF. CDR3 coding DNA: TGCGCCAGCAGCCAAGGTGTCCTAGCGGGAGGGCCTGGAACCGGGGAGCTGTTTTTT.

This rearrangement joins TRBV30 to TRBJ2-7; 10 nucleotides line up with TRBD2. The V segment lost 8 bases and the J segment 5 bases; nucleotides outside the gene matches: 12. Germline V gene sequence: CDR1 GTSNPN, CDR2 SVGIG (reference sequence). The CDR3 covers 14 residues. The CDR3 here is CAAGTSENWDEQYF. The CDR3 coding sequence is TGTGCCGCCGGGACTAGCGAGAATTGGGACGAGCAGTACTTC.